These 3 T cell receptor beta chains share one sample of origin, sequenced in a study of shared clonotypes between healthy human individuals. Using immunoSEQ multiplex PCR, the repertoire was profiled, and TCRdb retains in-frame clones only, with some absent. Among roughly 2.5 million clones, around nine tenths were seen once, and the ten largest hold roughly 0.13%. The sequencing sample was made of naive CD4+ T cells sorted from blood. Subset indicated: CD45RA+ positively selected. All receptors come from a young man in good health.

This chain uses TRBV27 with TRBJ2-7; the D gene is possibly TRBD1 (6 bases). Trimming removed 4 bases from V and 1 base from J, with 14 bases in between. The CDR3 has 15 amino acids. Germline-derived CDR1 and CDR2 are MNHEY and SMNVEV (reference sequence). CDR3 sequence reads: CASSSYRVGSYEQYF. The CDR3 nucleotides read TGTGCCAGCAGTTCTTACAGGGTTGGATCCTACGAGCAGTACTTC.

The chain joins TRBV10-3 to TRBJ1-1; possibly TRBD1 for D (5 bases). There are 13 residues in the CDR3. Trimming took 7 bases from V and 3 from J, leaving 12 bases between them. CDR1 and CDR2 (germline): ENHRY, SYGVKD. The CDR3 reads CAITGQLDTEAFF. The CDR3 bases are TGTGCCATCACAGGGCAATTAGACACTGAAGCTTTCTTT.

As for this clone: In the same sample, other DNA sequences code for this CDR3. The chain has TRBV5-4 and TRBJ2-3, with a possible D match to TRBD2 (5 bases). The CDR3 sequence is 14 residues long. In germline, CDR1 is SGHNT, CDR2 YYREEE (reference sequence). V was pared by 0 bases and J by 5 bases, with 10 bases between. The CDR3 spells CASSLAGGGDTQYF. The CDR3 DNA reads TGTGCCAGCAGCTTGGCCGGAGGAGGAGATACGCAGTATTTT.